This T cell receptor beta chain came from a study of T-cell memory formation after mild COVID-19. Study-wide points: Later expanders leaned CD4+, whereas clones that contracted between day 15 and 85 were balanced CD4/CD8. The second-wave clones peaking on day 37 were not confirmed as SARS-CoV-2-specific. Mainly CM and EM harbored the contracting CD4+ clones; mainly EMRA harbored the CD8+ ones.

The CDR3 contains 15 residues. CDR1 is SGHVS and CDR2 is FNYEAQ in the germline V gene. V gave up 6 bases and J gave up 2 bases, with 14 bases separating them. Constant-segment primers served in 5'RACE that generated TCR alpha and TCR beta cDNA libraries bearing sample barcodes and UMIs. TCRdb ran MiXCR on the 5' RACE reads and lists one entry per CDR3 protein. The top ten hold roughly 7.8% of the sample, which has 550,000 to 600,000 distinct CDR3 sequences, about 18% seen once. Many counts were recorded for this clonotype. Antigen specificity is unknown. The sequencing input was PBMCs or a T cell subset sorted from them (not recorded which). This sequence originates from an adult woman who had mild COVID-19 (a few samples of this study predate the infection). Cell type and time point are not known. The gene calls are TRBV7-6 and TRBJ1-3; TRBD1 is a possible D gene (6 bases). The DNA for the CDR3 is TGTGCCAGCAGTCAGATGACAGGTGCTGGAAACACCATATATTTT. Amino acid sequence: CASSQMTGAGNTIYF.